What follows describes a single T cell receptor (beta chain). Trimming removed 6 bases from V and 6 bases from J; junction bases left unmatched: 12. Germline CDR1 is MNHNS and CDR2 is SASEGT. The CDR3 runs 16 residues. MiXCR was run by TCRdb on the 5' RACE reads, yielding one entry per CDR3 protein. The sample gives fewer than 400,000 distinct CDR3 sequences, 16% of which show up once; under 25% is in the top ten. The record originates from a study of T-cell memory formation after mild COVID-19. The clonotype originates from a man between 18 and 29 years old who had mild COVID-19 (a few samples of this study predate the infection). Cell type and time point are not known. The chain uses TRBV6-1 and TRBJ2-1, with 9 positions matching TRBD1. The source material was PBMCs or a T cell subset sorted from them (not recorded which). In DNA, the CDR3 is TGTGCCAGCAGCCGATCGGGACAGGGAGGAGGCAATGAGCAGTTCTTC. This encodes CASSRSGQGGGNEQFF.